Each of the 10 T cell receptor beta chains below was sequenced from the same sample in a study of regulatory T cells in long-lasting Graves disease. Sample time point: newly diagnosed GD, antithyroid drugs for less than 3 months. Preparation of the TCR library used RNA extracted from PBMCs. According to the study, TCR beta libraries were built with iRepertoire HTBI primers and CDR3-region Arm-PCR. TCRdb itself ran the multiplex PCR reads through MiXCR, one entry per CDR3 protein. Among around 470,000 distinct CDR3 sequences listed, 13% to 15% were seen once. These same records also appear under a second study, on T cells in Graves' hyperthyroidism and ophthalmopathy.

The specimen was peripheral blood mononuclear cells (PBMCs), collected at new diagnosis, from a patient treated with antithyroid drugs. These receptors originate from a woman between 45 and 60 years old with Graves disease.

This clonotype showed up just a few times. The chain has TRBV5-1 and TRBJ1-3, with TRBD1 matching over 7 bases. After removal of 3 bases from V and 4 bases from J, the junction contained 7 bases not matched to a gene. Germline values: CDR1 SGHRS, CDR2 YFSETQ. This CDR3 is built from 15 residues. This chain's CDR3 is CASSSQQGTGNTIYF. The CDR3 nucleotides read TGCGCCAGCAGCTCGCAACAGGGGACCGGAAACACCATATATTTT.

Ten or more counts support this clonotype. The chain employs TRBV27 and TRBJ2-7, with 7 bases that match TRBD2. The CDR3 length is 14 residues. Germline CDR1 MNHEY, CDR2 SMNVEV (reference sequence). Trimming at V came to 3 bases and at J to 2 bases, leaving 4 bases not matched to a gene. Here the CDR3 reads CASSFGLAAYEQYF. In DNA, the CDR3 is TGTGCCAGCAGTTTCGGCCTAGCGGCCTACGAGCAGTACTTC.

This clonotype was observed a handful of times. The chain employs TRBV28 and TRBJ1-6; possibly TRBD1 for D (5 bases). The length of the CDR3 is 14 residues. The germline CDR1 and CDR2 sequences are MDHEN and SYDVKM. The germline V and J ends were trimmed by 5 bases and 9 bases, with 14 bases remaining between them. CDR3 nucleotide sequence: TGTGCCAGCAGTCTGCAGGGATTTGTTTCACCCCTCCACTTT. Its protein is CASSLQGFVSPLHF.

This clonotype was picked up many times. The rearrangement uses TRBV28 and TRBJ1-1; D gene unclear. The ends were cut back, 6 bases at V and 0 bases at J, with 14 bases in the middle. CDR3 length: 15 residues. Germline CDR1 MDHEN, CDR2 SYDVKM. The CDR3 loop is CASSFVGAMNTEAFF. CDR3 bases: TGTGCCAGCAGCTTTGTCGGAGCGATGAACACTGAAGCTTTCTTT.

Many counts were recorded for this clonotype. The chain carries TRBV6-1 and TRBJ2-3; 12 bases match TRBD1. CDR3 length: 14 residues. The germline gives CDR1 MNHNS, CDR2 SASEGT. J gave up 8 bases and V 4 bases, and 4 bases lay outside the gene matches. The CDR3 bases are TGTGCCAGCAGTGTAGGGACAGGGGGCCGTACGCAGTATTTT. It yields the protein CASSVGTGGRTQYF.

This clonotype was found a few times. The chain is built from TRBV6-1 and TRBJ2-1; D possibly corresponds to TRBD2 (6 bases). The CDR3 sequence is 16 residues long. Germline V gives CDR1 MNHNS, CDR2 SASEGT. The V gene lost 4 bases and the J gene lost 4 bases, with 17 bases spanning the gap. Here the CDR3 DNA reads TGTGCCAGCAGTGTACAACGGGACTCACCTTACAATGAGCAGTTCTTC. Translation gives CASSVQRDSPYNEQFF.

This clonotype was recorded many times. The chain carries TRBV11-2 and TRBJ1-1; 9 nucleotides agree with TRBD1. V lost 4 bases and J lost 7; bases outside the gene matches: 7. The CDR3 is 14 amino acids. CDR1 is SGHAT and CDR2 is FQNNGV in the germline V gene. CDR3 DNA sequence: TGTGCCAGCAGCTCCTTGACAGGGGGGGTTGAAGCTTTCTTT. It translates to CASSSLTGGVEAFF.

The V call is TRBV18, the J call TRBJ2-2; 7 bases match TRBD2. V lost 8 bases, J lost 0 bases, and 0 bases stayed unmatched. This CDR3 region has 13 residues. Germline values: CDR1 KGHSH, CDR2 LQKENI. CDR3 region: CASGLANTGELFF. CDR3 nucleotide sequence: TGTGCCAGCGGACTAGCGAACACCGGGGAGCTGTTTTTT.

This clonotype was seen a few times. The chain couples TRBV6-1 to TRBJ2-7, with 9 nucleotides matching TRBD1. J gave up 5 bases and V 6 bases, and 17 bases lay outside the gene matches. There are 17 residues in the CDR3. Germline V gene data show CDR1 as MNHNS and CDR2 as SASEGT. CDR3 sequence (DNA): TGTGCCAGCAGCGAGCACGGGACAGGGCACAGGTCGGACGAGCAGTACTTC. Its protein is CASSEHGTGHRSDEQYF.

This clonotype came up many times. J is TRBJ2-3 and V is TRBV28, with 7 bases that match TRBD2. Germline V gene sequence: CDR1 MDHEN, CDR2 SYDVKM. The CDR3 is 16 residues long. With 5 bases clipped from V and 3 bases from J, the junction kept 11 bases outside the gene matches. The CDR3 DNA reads TGTGCCAGCAGTGTAGGGAGGGCCGGGAGGACAGATACGCAGTATTTT. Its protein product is CASSVGRAGRTDTQYF.